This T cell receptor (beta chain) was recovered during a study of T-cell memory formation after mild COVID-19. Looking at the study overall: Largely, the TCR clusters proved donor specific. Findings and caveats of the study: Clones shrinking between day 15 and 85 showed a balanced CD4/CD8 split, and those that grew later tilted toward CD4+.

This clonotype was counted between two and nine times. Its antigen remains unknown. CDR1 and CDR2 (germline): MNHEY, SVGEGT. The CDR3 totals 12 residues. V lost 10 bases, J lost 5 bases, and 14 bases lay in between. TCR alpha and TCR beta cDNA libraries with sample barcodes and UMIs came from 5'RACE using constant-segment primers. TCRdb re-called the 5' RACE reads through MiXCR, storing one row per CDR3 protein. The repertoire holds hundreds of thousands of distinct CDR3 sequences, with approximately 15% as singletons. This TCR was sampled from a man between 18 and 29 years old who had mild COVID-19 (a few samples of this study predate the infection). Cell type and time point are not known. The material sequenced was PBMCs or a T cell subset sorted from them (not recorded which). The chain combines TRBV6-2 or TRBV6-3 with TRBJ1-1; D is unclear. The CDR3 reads CANPRAATEAFF. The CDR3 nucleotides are TGTGCCAACCCACGGGCGGCTACTGAAGCTTTCTTT.